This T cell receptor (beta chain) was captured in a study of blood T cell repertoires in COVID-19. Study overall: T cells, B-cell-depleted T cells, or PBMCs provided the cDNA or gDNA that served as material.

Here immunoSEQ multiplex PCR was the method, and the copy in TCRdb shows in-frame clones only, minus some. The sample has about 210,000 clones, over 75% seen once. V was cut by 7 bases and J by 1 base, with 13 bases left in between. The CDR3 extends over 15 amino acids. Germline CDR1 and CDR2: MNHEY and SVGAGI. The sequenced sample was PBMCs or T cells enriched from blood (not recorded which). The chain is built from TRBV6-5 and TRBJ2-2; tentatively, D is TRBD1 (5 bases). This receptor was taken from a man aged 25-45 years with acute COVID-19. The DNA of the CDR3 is TGTGCCAGCACCTTACGGACACTGAACACCGGGGAGCTGTTTTTT. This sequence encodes CASTLRTLNTGELFF.